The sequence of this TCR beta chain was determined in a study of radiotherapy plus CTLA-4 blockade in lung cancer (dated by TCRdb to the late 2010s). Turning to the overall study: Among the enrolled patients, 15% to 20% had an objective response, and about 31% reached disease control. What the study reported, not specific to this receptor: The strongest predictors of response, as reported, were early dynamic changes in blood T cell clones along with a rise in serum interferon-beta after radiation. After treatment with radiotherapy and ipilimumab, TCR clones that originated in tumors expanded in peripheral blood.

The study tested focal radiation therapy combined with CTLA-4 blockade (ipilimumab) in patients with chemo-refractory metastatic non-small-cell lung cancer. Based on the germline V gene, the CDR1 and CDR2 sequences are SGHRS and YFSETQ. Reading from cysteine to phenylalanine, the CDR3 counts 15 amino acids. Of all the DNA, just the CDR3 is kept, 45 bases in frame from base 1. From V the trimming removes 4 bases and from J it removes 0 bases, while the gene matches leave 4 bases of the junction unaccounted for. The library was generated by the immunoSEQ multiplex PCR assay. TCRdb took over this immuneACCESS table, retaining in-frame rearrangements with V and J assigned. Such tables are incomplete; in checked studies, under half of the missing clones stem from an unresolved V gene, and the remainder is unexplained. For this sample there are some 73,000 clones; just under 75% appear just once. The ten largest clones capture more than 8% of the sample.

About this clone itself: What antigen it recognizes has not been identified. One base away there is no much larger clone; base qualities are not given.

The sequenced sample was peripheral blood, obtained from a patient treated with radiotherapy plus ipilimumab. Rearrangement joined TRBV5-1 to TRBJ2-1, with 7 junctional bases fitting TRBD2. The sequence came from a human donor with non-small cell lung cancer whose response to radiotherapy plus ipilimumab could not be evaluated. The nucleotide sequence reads TGCGCCAGCAGCATCCGGGACTACTCCTACAATGAGCAGTTCTTC. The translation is CASSIRDYSYNEQFF. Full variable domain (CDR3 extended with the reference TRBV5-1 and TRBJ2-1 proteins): KAGVTQTPRYLIKTRGQQVTLSCSPISGHRSVSWYQQTPGQGLQFLFEYFSETQRNKGNFPGRFSGRQFSNSRSEMNVSTLELGDSALYLCASSIRDYSYNEQFFGPGTRLTVL.